These T cell receptor beta chains were read from a single sample in a study of blood T cell repertoires in COVID-19. Libraries were prepared by immunoSEQ multiplex PCR; TCRdb keeps only in-frame clonotypes and omits some of them. The sample contains around 63,000 clones, around nine tenths of which appear only once. Input material: peripheral blood. The receptors come from a woman aged 55-69 years with acute or convalescent COVID-19. Each CDR3 is given without its conserved first and last residue.

V	J	CDR3
TRBV12-3/TRBV12-4	TRBJ1-6	ASRTGYNSPLH
TRBV19	TRBJ1-5	ASSTDRHLNQPQH
TRBV12-5	TRBJ1-1	ASGTTPYRGDTEAF
TRBV5-6	TRBJ1-1	ASSLERTGTGGMGAF
TRBV5-1	TRBJ1-2	ASSLVGGQGVRGYT
TRBV18	TRBJ2-1	ASSLGTSGPVGHNEQF
TRBV6-2/TRBV6-3	TRBJ1-5	ASSYDMSAGAAQFSNQPQH
TRBV30	TRBJ1-1	AWTWDRWSMNTEAF
TRBV27	TRBJ1-6	ASSFSSNSPLH
TRBV10-2	TRBJ1-5	ASSAPFQPQH
TRBV6-5	TRBJ1-2	ASSYSGAGYGYT
TRBV5-5	TRBJ1-2	ASSPWGEAYGYT
TRBV18	TRBJ2-5	ASSPRGETQY
TRBV9	TRBJ2-5	ASSPQTGWGGETQY
TRBV28	TRBJ2-3	ASSYSGSSTDTQY
TRBV5-1	TRBJ2-2	ASSLALGNTGELF
TRBV5-1	TRBJ1-6	ASSLWDRDSPLH
TRBV9	TRBJ2-3	ASSVRDLPSTDTQY
TRBV7-2	TRBJ1-5	ASSTGQAGQPQH
TRBV18	TRBJ1-4	ASGQNEKLF
TRBV7-9	TRBJ1-2	ASSLGLTNYGYT
TRBV3-1/TRBV3-2	TRBJ2-2	ASSPGQRNTGELF
TRBV14	TRBJ1-5	ASSQVRGGGNQPQH
TRBV7-8	TRBJ1-4	ASSLRPRQAMGLKLF
TRBV6-2/TRBV6-3	TRBJ2-5	ASSQIQGPETQY
TRBV5-4	TRBJ2-3	ASSSPSTASVADTQY
TRBV2	TRBJ1-4	ASRGHRGRPEKLF
TRBV18	TRBJ1-2	ASTQGFNYGYT
TRBV6-5	TRBJ1-1	ASSYAAGGTEAF